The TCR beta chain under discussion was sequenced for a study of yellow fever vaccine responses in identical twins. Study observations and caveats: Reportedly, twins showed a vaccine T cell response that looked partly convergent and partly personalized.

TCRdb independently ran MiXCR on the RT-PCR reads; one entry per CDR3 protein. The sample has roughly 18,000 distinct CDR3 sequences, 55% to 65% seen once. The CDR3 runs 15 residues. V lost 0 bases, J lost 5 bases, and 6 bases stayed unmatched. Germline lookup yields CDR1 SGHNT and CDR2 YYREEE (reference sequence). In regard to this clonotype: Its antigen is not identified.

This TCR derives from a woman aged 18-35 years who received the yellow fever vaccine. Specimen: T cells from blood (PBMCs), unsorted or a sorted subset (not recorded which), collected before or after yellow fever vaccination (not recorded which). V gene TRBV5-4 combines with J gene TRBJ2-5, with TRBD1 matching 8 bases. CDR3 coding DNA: TGTGCCAGCAGCTTGGGGACAGGGTTCGAGGAGACCCAGTACTTC. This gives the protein CASSLGTGFEETQYF.